A single sample is the source of the 23 T cell receptor beta chains below, sequenced in a study of blood T cell repertoires in COVID-19. TCRdb's table, derived via immunoSEQ multiplex PCR, lists solely in-frame clones and lacks some. Of around 100,000 clones listed, around 85% were seen once; the top ten hold around 15%. Sequencing was performed on peripheral blood. The receptors here all came from a man aged 50 to 60 with active or convalescent COVID-19.

The chain carries TRBV28 and TRBJ2-7, with a tentative D call TRBD2 (6 bases). Trimming took 8 bases from V and 10 from J, leaving 21 bases between them. This CDR3 is built from 13 residues. The germline V gene has CDR1 MDHEN and CDR2 SYDVKM. CDR3 loop: CASGAGGSEYQYF. CDR3 in DNA: TGTGCCAGCGGGGCCGGGGGTAGTGAATATCAGTACTTC.

J is TRBJ1-4 and V is TRBV29-1; D not resolved. Germline V lookup: CDR1 SQVTM, CDR2 ANQGSEA. The CDR3 loop spans 13 amino acids. Trimming cost V 7 bases and J 5 bases, with 14 bases left between them. In DNA, the CDR3 is TGCAGCGCCGGGAGAGACCAGAATGAAAAACTGTTTTTT. The encoded protein is CSAGRDQNEKLFF.

The sample holds one count of this clone. V gene TRBV11-2 combines with J gene TRBJ2-1; 8 bases are a match to TRBD1. V lost 1 base, J lost 7 bases, and 9 bases stayed unmatched. The germline CDR1 and CDR2 sequences are SGHAT and FQNNGV. CDR3 length equals 16 residues. CDR3 protein: CASSLVGAGGYNEQFF. For the CDR3, the DNA is TGTGCCAGCAGCTTAGTCGGGGCAGGGGGCTATAATGAGCAGTTCTTC.

The V call is TRBV9, the J call TRBJ2-2, with 8 positions matching TRBD1. The trim removed 0 bases at V and 10 bases at J, leaving 11 bases unmatched. Germline V gene data show CDR1 as SGDLS and CDR2 as YYNGEE. The CDR3 length is 16 residues. In nucleotides, the CDR3 is TGTGCCAGCAGCGTAGGGGCAGGGGGCACGACTTCGGAGCTGTTTTTT. It translates to CASSVGAGGTTSELFF.

This clone was observed a single time. The DNA of the CDR3 is TGTGCCAGCAGCCAACAGGGCTCTGGGGCCAACGTCCTGACTTTC. Its translation is CASSQQGSGANVLTF. This chain joins TRBV14 and TRBJ2-6; D possibly corresponds to TRBD1 (5 bases). Germline-derived CDR1 and CDR2 are SGHDN and FVKESK. Trimming cost V 2 bases and J 0 bases, with 5 bases left between them. The CDR3 covers 15 residues.

The chain recombines TRBV2 with TRBJ2-3, with TRBD2 matching over 7 bases. V dropped 6 bases and J dropped 0; count of bases not matched to a gene: 3. Germline CDR1 is SNHLY and CDR2 is FYNNEI. The CDR3 covers 14 residues. This CDR3 reads CASRAGLSTDTQYF. The CDR3 nucleotides are TGTGCCAGCAGAGCGGGACTTAGCACAGATACGCAGTATTTT.

CDR3 sequence: CASSQGSSGKGNEQFF. Written as DNA, the CDR3 is TGTGCCAGCAGCCAAGGCTCTAGCGGGAAGGGCAATGAGCAGTTCTTC. V gene TRBV4-2 combines with J gene TRBJ2-1; TRBD2 matches 9 bases. The V segment lost 1 base and the J segment 6 bases; nucleotides outside the gene matches: 7. Germline V gene lookup returns CDR1 LGHNA and CDR2 YNFKEQ. The CDR3 length is 16 residues.

The J gene is TRBJ1-1, the V gene TRBV11-3; the match to TRBD1 covers 7 bases. The junction had 2 bases not matched to a gene; V was cut back by 1 base and J by 0 bases. The CDR3 runs to 15 residues. Germline-derived CDR1 and CDR2 are SGHNT and YENEEA. The CDR3 DNA sequence: TGTGCCAGCAGCTTAGTGGGACAGATGAACACTGAAGCTTTCTTT. Amino acid sequence: CASSLVGQMNTEAFF.

V and J are TRBV14 and TRBJ2-3, with D perhaps TRBD2 (5 bases). Looked up from germline, CDR1 is SGHDN and CDR2 is FVKESK. The CDR3 contains 13 residues. V was clipped by 4 bases and J by 4 bases, with 9 bases between them. As DNA, the CDR3 is TGTGCCAGCAGCCCCGGAGCGGCAGATACGCAGTATTTT. Translation gives CASSPGAADTQYF.

V and J are TRBV29-1 and TRBJ2-7, with TRBD1 identical over 10 bases. CDR1 SQVTM and CDR2 ANQGSEA come from the germline V gene. The CDR3 has 14 residues. V shed 6 bases and J 5 bases; nucleotides not matched to a gene: 10. CDR3 DNA: TGCAGCGTAACCAAAGGGACAGGGGACCACGAGCAGTACTTC. Residues: CSVTKGTGDHEQYF.

J is TRBJ2-5 and V is TRBV11-2; 7 bases map to TRBD2. The V and J ends lost 7 bases and 5 bases, in that order; junction bases with no gene match: 13. This CDR3 contains 15 residues. Germline lookup yields CDR1 SGHAT and CDR2 FQNNGV. This chain's CDR3 is CASILARGFGETQYF. The DNA of the CDR3 is TGTGCCAGCATACTAGCGAGAGGGTTTGGGGAGACCCAGTACTTC.

The gene calls are TRBV5-1 and TRBJ1-2; D is unclear. Germline-derived CDR1 and CDR2 are SGHRS and YFSETQ. V shed 1 base and J shed 2 bases, with 9 bases lying between them. The CDR3 extends over 14 amino acids. The CDR3 here is CASSLSGGNYGYTF. The DNA for the CDR3 is TGCGCCAGCAGCTTGTCCGGAGGGAACTATGGCTACACCTTC.

With regard to this clone: The identical CDR3 is also encoded by other nucleotide sequences in the sample. The rearrangement joins TRBV29-1 to TRBJ1-5; possible D gene TRBD1, 6 bases. V was trimmed by 6 bases and J by 5 bases, leaving 11 bases between them. The CDR3 is made up of 12 amino acids. Germline CDR1 and CDR2: SQVTM and ANQGSEA. The CDR3 nucleotides are TGCAGCGTGGGGGCCCGCGATCAGCCCCAGCATTTT. Translated: CSVGARDQPQHF.

The rearrangement links TRBV7-6 to TRBJ2-1, with a possible D match to TRBD1 (6 bases). This CDR3 is 14 amino acids long. Per the germline V gene, CDR1 is SGHVS and CDR2 is FNYEAQ. V dropped 2 bases and J dropped 7 bases, with 12 bases sitting between them. The CDR3 DNA sequence: TGTGCCAGCAGCTTATCCCCGGACAGTAATGAGCAGTTCTTC. It translates to CASSLSPDSNEQFF.

The gene calls are TRBV5-1 and TRBJ2-1, with a weak D call TRBD1 (7 bases). Germline loops: CDR1 SGHRS, CDR2 YFSETQ. Trimming took 4 bases from V and 1 from J, leaving 15 bases between them. The CDR3 covers 16 residues. The CDR3 reads CASSLQGGYSYNEQFF. The CDR3 DNA reads TGCGCCAGCAGCCTCCAGGGGGGCTATTCCTACAATGAGCAGTTCTTC.

V usage is TRBV4-1 and J usage is TRBJ1-4; the match to TRBD1 covers 9 bases. Germline trimming cut 3 bases from V and 0 bases from J; bases unmatched to any gene: 8. Germline-derived CDR1 and CDR2 are MGHRA and YSYEKL. The CDR3 has 18 amino acids. The DNA of the CDR3 is TGCGCCAGCAGCCAGAACTTACAGGGGGCCGCAACTAATGAAAAACTGTTTTTT. This gives the protein CASSQNLQGAATNEKLFF.

As regards this clone: The identical CDR3 is also encoded by other nucleotide sequences in the sample. This sequence joins TRBV19 and TRBJ1-2; 7 bases are a match to TRBD1. This CDR3 spans 14 amino acids. Germline lookup yields CDR1 LNHDA and CDR2 SQIVND (reference sequence). The J segment lost 8 bases and the V segment lost 3 bases, leaving 9 bases of the junction unmatched. The CDR3 sequence is CASSITTGVYGYTF. CDR3 nucleotide sequence: TGTGCCAGTAGTATCACCACAGGGGTCTACGGCTACACCTTC.

The rearrangement links TRBV10-3 to TRBJ1-5; 8 bases line up with TRBD1. The germline V gene has CDR1 ENHRY and CDR2 SYGVKD. The CDR3 spans 16 residues. The V and J ends lost 2 bases and 2 bases, in that order; junction bases with no gene match: 5. The CDR3 region is CAISEGQGGGNQPQHF. Written as DNA, the CDR3 is TGTGCCATCAGTGAGGGACAGGGTGGGGGCAATCAGCCCCAGCATTTT.

This rearrangement joins TRBV5-4 to TRBJ2-3, with D perhaps TRBD2 (6 bases). The germline CDR1 and CDR2 sequences are SGHNT and YYREEE (reference sequence). V was shortened by 0 bases and J by 1 base, with 9 bases between the two germline ends. The CDR3 runs 15 residues. Here the CDR3 reads CASSLAGAGTDTQYF. As DNA, the CDR3 is TGTGCCAGCAGCTTGGCGGGAGCCGGCACAGATACGCAGTATTTT.

This chain links TRBV19 with TRBJ1-5; D uncertain. This CDR3 has 13 residues. CDR1 and CDR2 (germline): LNHDA, SQIVND (reference sequence). V was trimmed by 1 base and J by 9 bases, leaving 10 bases between them. The CDR3 region is CASSIGQERPQHF. DNA for the CDR3: TGTGCCAGTAGTATAGGGCAGGAACGGCCCCAGCATTTT.

The genes are TRBV7-8 and TRBJ1-1; D perhaps matches TRBD1 (5 bases). The CDR3 sequence is 15 residues long. CDR1 is SGHVS and CDR2 is FQNEAQ in the germline V gene. With 3 bases removed from V and 4 bases from J, the gap between germline ends came to 15 bases. The CDR3 sequence is CASSFGGGRSTEAFF. The DNA of the CDR3 is TGTGCCAGCAGCTTCGGCGGGGGGAGAAGCACTGAAGCTTTCTTT. Variable domain in full (rest from reference TRBV7-8 and TRBJ1-1): GAGVSQSPRYKVAKRGQDVALRCDPISGHVSLFWYQQALGQGPEFLTYFQNEAQLDKSGLPSDRFFAERPEGSVSTLKIQRTQQEDSAVYLCASSFGGGRSTEAFFGQGTRLTVV.

The gene calls are TRBV7-8 and TRBJ2-7; TRBD1 matches 7 bases. With 1 base clipped from V and 4 bases from J, the junction kept 10 bases outside the gene matches. This CDR3 contains 16 residues. Germline CDR1 reads SGHVS; CDR2 reads FQNEAQ. CDR3 DNA: TGTGCCAGCAGCTTAGACTCCGGGACAGTTGGATACGAGCAGTACTTC. It translates to CASSLDSGTVGYEQYF.

The rearrangement uses TRBV19 and TRBJ2-3; D is perhaps TRBD1 (5 bases). The germline CDR1 and CDR2 sequences are LNHDA and SQIVND (reference sequence). The CDR3 runs 14 residues. Trimming left V 0 bases short and J 3 bases short, with 7 bases between. The CDR3 here is CASSIDGATDTQYF. Written as DNA, the CDR3 is TGTGCCAGTAGTATAGATGGGGCTACAGATACGCAGTATTTT.